These 21 T cell receptor beta chains share one sample of origin, sequenced in a study of blood T cell repertoires in COVID-19. Clones were sequenced by immunoSEQ multiplex PCR, and TCRdb holds only the in-frame ones, with some missing. The sample contains more than 250,000 clones, approximately 88% of which appear only once. Sequencing input: PBMCs or T cells enriched from blood (not recorded which). These receptor sequences come from a woman in her forties with acute COVID-19.

The genes are TRBV28 and TRBJ1-2; no firm D call. Trimming pared 3 bases from V and 8 bases from J, leaving 19 bases between. Germline V gene sequence: CDR1 MDHEN, CDR2 SYDVKM. The length of the CDR3 is 15 residues. Here the CDR3 reads CASSLASEGGMGYTF. CDR3 nucleotides: TGTGCCAGCAGTTTGGCCTCGGAGGGTGGGATGGGCTACACCTTC.

This clone has a single count. The rearrangement links TRBV15 to TRBJ2-5, with a possible D match to TRBD1 (5 bases). The V gene lost 0 bases and the J gene lost 1 base, with 6 bases spanning the gap. CDR3 size: 14 residues. The germline V gene encodes CDR1 LNHNV and CDR2 YYDKDF (reference sequence). This CDR3 reads CATSRDQGQETQYF. The CDR3 region has the DNA TGTGCCACCAGCAGAGACCAGGGCCAAGAGACCCAGTACTTC.

The chain has TRBV7-6 and TRBJ2-1; a weak D match, TRBD2 (6 bases). Germline V lookup: CDR1 SGHVS, CDR2 FNYEAQ. Between the trimmed V and J ends, which lost 1 base and 8 bases, there was a span of 15 bases. CDR3 length equals 15 residues. The CDR3, as DNA: TGTGCCAGCAGCTTAGTTAGCGGAAACCGGCATGAGCAGTTCTTC. Encoded protein: CASSLVSGNRHEQFF. Together with reference TRBV7-6 and TRBJ2-1, the CDR3 gives the full variable domain: GAGVSQSPRYKVTKRGQDVALRCDPISGHVSLYWYRQALGQGPEFLTYFNYEAQQDKSGLPNDRFSAERPEGSISTLTIQRTEQRDSAMYRCASSLVSGNRHEQFFGPGTRLTVL.

The V and J genes are TRBV6-2 or TRBV6-3 and TRBJ1-1, with a tentative D call TRBD1 (6 bases). Trimming shortened V by 0 bases and J by 5 bases, and 16 bases separated the two germline ends. CDR3 length: 16 amino acids. Germline V lookup: CDR1 MNHEY, CDR2 SVGEGT. As DNA, the CDR3 is TGTGCCAGCAGTTACTCTAGGGTGCAGGGGTTGACTGAAGCTTTCTTT. Its protein is CASSYSRVQGLTEAFF.

This chain joins TRBV28 and TRBJ1-3; D is ambiguous. CDR1 MDHEN and CDR2 SYDVKM come from the germline V gene. V was trimmed by 1 base and J by 4 bases, leaving 8 bases between them. The CDR3 runs 14 residues. This chain's CDR3 is CASSLSFRGNTIYF. The CDR3 region has the DNA TGTGCCAGCAGTTTATCCTTCCGGGGAAACACCATATATTTT.

The V and J genes are TRBV28 and TRBJ2-1; TRBD2 aligns across 7 bases. CDR1 is MDHEN, CDR2 SYDVKM, per germline. There are 15 residues in the CDR3. Trimming removed 3 bases from V and 2 bases from J; junction bases left unmatched: 4. The CDR3, as DNA: TGTGCCAGCAGTTTGCGGGAGCGCCCCTACAATGAGCAGTTCTTC. This translates into CASSLRERPYNEQFF. The whole variable domain, remainder taken from reference TRBV28 and TRBJ2-1, is DVKVTQSSRYLVKRTGEKVFLECVQDMDHENMFWYRQDPGLGLRLIYFSYDVKMKEKGDIPEGYSVSREKKERFSLILESASTNQTSMYLCASSLRERPYNEQFFGPGTRLTVL.

The chain uses TRBV4-3 and TRBJ2-6; weak D call: TRBD1 (6 bases). Germline V gene lookup returns CDR1 LGHNA and CDR2 YSLEER. V was shortened by 1 base and J by 0 bases, with 10 bases between the two germline ends. The length of the CDR3 is 17 residues. The CDR3 loop is CASSQGWTVSGANVLTF. As DNA, the CDR3 is TGCGCCAGCAGCCAAGGGTGGACAGTCTCTGGGGCCAACGTCCTGACTTTC.

This chain links TRBV30 with TRBJ2-2; D is perhaps TRBD1 (5 bases). Per germline, CDR1 GTSNPN and CDR2 SVGIG (reference sequence). V lost 0 bases and J 4 bases, leaving 6 bases between the germline ends. The CDR3 is 13 amino acids. This chain's CDR3 is CAWSVQVTGELFF. In DNA, the CDR3 is TGTGCCTGGAGTGTACAGGTCACCGGGGAGCTGTTTTTT.

The chain employs TRBV15 and TRBJ2-5, with 11 nucleotides matching TRBD1. Losses at the gene ends were 4 bases for V and 2 bases for J; bases not matched to a gene: 3. There are 15 residues in the CDR3. Germline V gene sequence: CDR1 LNHNV, CDR2 YYDKDF (reference sequence). CDR3 amino acids: CATSTRDRGQETQYF. CDR3 nucleotides: TGTGCCACCAGCACCCGGGACAGGGGGCAAGAGACCCAGTACTTC.

The chain carries TRBV27 and TRBJ1-5, with 8 positions matching TRBD1. Germline CDR1 and CDR2: MNHEY and SMNVEV (reference sequence). V shed 5 bases and J 9 bases; nucleotides not matched to a gene: 9. The CDR3 has 14 residues. CDR3 region: CASSLGTGVRPQHF. The CDR3, as DNA: TGTGCCAGCAGTCTCGGGACAGGAGTAAGGCCCCAGCATTTT.

This clone was counted a few times. The gene calls are TRBV28 and TRBJ1-2; 7 nucleotides match TRBD1. This CDR3 contains 18 residues. The germline V gene encodes CDR1 MDHEN and CDR2 SYDVKM. V trimming: 1 base; J trimming: 1 base; junction bases outside the gene matches: 12. In DNA form, the CDR3 reads TGTGCCAGCAGTTTATTTGGCTGGGGACAGCAACTTAACTATGGCTACACCTTC. It codes for CASSLFGWGQQLNYGYTF.

This clone came up once. The J gene is TRBJ1-6, the V gene TRBV5-6, with D uncertain. V was shortened by 0 bases and J by 12 bases, with 7 bases between the two germline ends. This CDR3 is 12 amino acids long. Germline loops: CDR1 SGHDT, CDR2 YYEEEE. Here the CDR3 DNA reads TGTGCCAGCAGCTTGGCAGGTATACCCCTCCACTTT. Protein sequence: CASSLAGIPLHF. Full variable domain (remainder filled in from reference TRBV5-6 and TRBJ1-6): DAGVTQSPTHLIKTRGQQVTLRCSPKSGHDTVSWYQQALGQGPQFIFQYYEEEERQRGNFPDRFSGHQFPNYSSELNVNALLLGDSALYLCASSLAGIPLHFGNGTRLTVT.

The chain employs TRBV14 and TRBJ2-2; D may be TRBD1 (6 bases). This CDR3 has 17 amino acids. V shed 4 bases and J shed 0 bases, with 15 bases lying between them. The germline V gene encodes CDR1 SGHDN and CDR2 FVKESK. CDR3 protein: CASSRISGTTNTGELFF. DNA for the CDR3: TGTGCCAGCAGCCGCATTTCCGGGACAACGAACACCGGGGAGCTGTTTTTT.

This chain links TRBV5-1 with TRBJ1-2; D is uncertain. Trimming shortened V by 0 bases and J by 7 bases, and 13 bases separated the two germline ends. The CDR3 is 14 amino acids. The germline CDR1 and CDR2 sequences are SGHRS and YFSETQ. The DNA for the CDR3 is TGCGCCAGCAGCTTGGATGCCAGAAGGAGTGGCTACACCTTC. Amino acids: CASSLDARRSGYTF.

The V call is TRBV2, the J call TRBJ1-4, with D hard to call. This CDR3 contains 15 residues. Trimming shortened V by 6 bases and J by 0 bases, and 11 bases separated the two germline ends. CDR1 is SNHLY, CDR2 FYNNEI, per germline. The chain's CDR3 is CASSDWTATNEKLFF. The CDR3 nucleotides read TGTGCCAGCAGCGACTGGACTGCAACTAATGAAAAACTGTTTTTT.

The DNA for the CDR3 is TGTGCCAGCAGCGGACAAGCGGGAGAACGCTACAATGAGCAGTTCTTC. Its translation: CASSGQAGERYNEQFF. The chain links TRBV9 to TRBJ2-1; TRBD2 aligns across 8 bases. Trimming at V came to 3 bases and at J to 3 bases, leaving 8 bases not matched to a gene. In germline, CDR1 is SGDLS, CDR2 YYNGEE. The CDR3 is 16 amino acids.

This clone was counted ten times or more. This chain links TRBV11-3 with TRBJ2-1; no clear D. CDR1 is SGHNT, CDR2 YENEEA, per germline. The CDR3 spans 14 residues. V was pared by 1 base and J by 2 bases, with 6 bases between. CDR3 nucleotides: TGTGCCAGCAGCTTAGCTCTAGCCTACAATGAGCAGTTCTTC. This translates into CASSLALAYNEQFF.

V and J are TRBV7-3 and TRBJ2-3, with 8 bases matching TRBD2. The CDR3 is 15 residues long. J lost 1 base, V lost 0 bases, and 0 bases had no gene match. Germline CDR1 is SGHTA and CDR2 is FQGTGA. As DNA, the CDR3 is TGTGCCAGCAGCTTAACAGCGGGAGGCACAGATACGCAGTATTTT. It codes for CASSLTAGGTDTQYF.

CDR3 DNA sequence: TGTGCCAGCAGTCGCCCGGCAGGGGTGGCTGACTATGGCTACACCTTC. Its protein product is CASSRPAGVADYGYTF. The chain employs TRBV28 and TRBJ1-2, with TRBD1 as a possible D gene (6 bases). CDR1 is MDHEN and CDR2 is SYDVKM in the germline V gene. The V end was cut by 5 bases, the J end by 3 bases, with 19 bases between. The CDR3 totals 16 residues.

The chain has TRBV6-5 and TRBJ1-1; unclear D gene. The V gene lost 2 bases and the J gene lost 2 bases, with 12 bases spanning the gap. CDR1 and CDR2 (germline): MNHEY, SVGAGI. The CDR3 spans 15 residues. Written as DNA, the CDR3 is TGTGCCAGCAGTTACGCCCAAGCTAAAAACACTGAAGCTTTCTTT. Translated: CASSYAQAKNTEAFF.

The chain combines TRBV27 with TRBJ2-1; TRBD2 aligns across 8 bases. The V and J ends lost 5 bases and 7 bases, in that order; junction bases with no gene match: 16. CDR3 length: 17 amino acids. CDR1 and CDR2 from the germline V gene are MNHEY and SMNVEV (reference sequence). The CDR3 DNA sequence: TGTGCCAGCAGTCCCTCAGCGGGAGAACGTACGTGGAATGAGCAGTTCTTC. Amino acids: CASSPSAGERTWNEQFF.